Each of the 5 T cell receptor beta chains below was sequenced from the same sample in a study of blood T cell repertoires in COVID-19. TCRdb's table, derived via immunoSEQ multiplex PCR, lists solely in-frame clones and lacks some. The sample has 14,000 to 15,000 clones; approximately 83% are singletons. The sequencing sample was made of peripheral blood. The receptors shown here come from a human donor in a cohort sampled during active COVID-19.

The chain recombines TRBV5-1 with TRBJ2-5, with 9 bases identical to TRBD2. Germline CDR1 and CDR2: SGHRS and YFSETQ. The ends lost 0 bases at V and 4 bases at J; junction bases unmatched: 7. The CDR3 loop spans 16 amino acids. CDR3 DNA sequence: TGCGCCAGCAGCTTGGGGGTAGCGGGGGCCGGAGAGACCCAGTACTTC. Its translation: CASSLGVAGAGETQYF.

The chain joins TRBV16 to TRBJ1-1, with TRBD1 matching over 8 bases. This CDR3 is built from 15 residues. The V and J ends lost 1 base and 5 bases, in that order; junction bases with no gene match: 6. CDR1 is KGHSY, CDR2 FQNENV, per germline. CDR3 amino acids: CASSQLETGATEAFF. For the CDR3, the DNA is TGTGCCAGCAGCCAATTGGAGACAGGGGCTACTGAAGCTTTCTTT.

The gene calls are TRBV19 and TRBJ1-5; 10 bases are shared with TRBD1. The CDR3 extends over 16 amino acids. CDR1 is LNHDA and CDR2 is SQIVND in the germline V gene (reference sequence). With V trimmed by 2 bases and J by 6 bases, 7 bases remained unmatched. This chain's CDR3 is CASSIRQGANVQPQHF. In nucleotides, the CDR3 is TGTGCCAGTAGTATAAGACAGGGGGCTAATGTTCAGCCCCAGCATTTT. The full variable domain, completed using reference TRBV19 and TRBJ1-5, is DGGITQSPKYLFRKEGQNVTLSCEQNLNHDAMYWYRQDPGQGLRLIYYSQIVNDFQKGDIAEGYSVSREKKESFPLTVTSAQKNPTAFYLCASSIRQGANVQPQHFGDGTRLSIL.

V and J are TRBV4-1 and TRBJ2-2; 8 bases align to TRBD2. The CDR3 loop spans 18 amino acids. Trimming at V came to 0 bases and at J to 4 bases, leaving 10 bases not matched to a gene. Germline V gene data show CDR1 as MGHRA and CDR2 as YSYEKL. The CDR3 bases are TGCGCCAGCAGCCAAGATGTGGATGCGGGGGGCATCACCGGGGAGCTGTTTTTT. Residues: CASSQDVDAGGITGELFF.

This chain connects TRBV4-3 to TRBJ2-2; 7 nucleotides align to TRBD2. With V trimmed by 2 bases and J by 1 base, 4 bases remained unmatched. Germline lookup yields CDR1 LGHNA and CDR2 YSLEER. The CDR3 covers 16 residues. CDR3: CASSQLRGVNTGELFF. Written as DNA, the CDR3 is TGCGCCAGCAGCCAACTTCGGGGGGTGAACACCGGGGAGCTGTTTTTT.